This T cell receptor beta chain was identified in a study of blood T cell repertoires in COVID-19. Assay used: immunoSEQ multiplex PCR; TCRdb lists only in-frame clones, some missing. Found here are around 65,000 clones, 70% to 85% of them singletons; the top ten hold about 20%. With V trimmed by 4 bases and J by 4 bases, 9 bases remained unmatched. CDR3 size: 16 residues. The germline gives CDR1 SNHLY, CDR2 FYNNEI. This sequence joins TRBV2 and TRBJ2-3; TRBD2 matches at 9 bases. Material for sequencing was peripheral blood. This TCR derives from a man in his sixties with acute or convalescent COVID-19. DNA of the CDR3: TGTGCCAGCAGTGGGCTCGGCGGGAGGGCTCCAGATACGCAGTATTTT. As protein: CASSGLGGRAPDTQYF.